A single sample gave rise to the 10 T cell receptor beta chains below, sequenced in a study of T cell clones after liver transplantation. Produced via immunoSEQ multiplex PCR; TCRdb's table is partial and in-frame only. This sample has tens of thousands of clones, with over 70% found just once. The input for sequencing was CD4+ T cells from blood, taken 12 months after liver transplant. Receptors were obtained from a human patient who received a liver transplant. Some T cells may be graft donor cells.

The chain is built from TRBV6-5 and TRBJ1-3, with D maybe TRBD1 (5 bases). CDR1 and CDR2 from the germline V gene are MNHEY and SVGAGI. Deletions cut 5 bases from V and 7 bases from J, with 12 bases between. This CDR3 has 13 residues. CDR3 region: CASSGGVWNTIYF. As DNA, the CDR3 is TGTGCCAGCAGTGGGGGGGTGTGGAACACCATATATTTT.

The chain has TRBV28 and TRBJ2-7; 10 positions match TRBD1. With 5 bases clipped from V and 0 bases from J, the junction kept 4 bases outside the gene matches. The V gene's germline CDR1 is MDHEN and CDR2 SYDVKM. The CDR3 spans 15 residues. The CDR3, as DNA: TGTGCCAGCAGTCGACAGGGGGCCTTCTCCTACGAGCAGTACTTC. Its translation is CASSRQGAFSYEQYF.

The V call is TRBV5-1, the J call TRBJ2-1; no firm D call. V shed 1 base and J shed 6 bases, with 8 bases lying between them. CDR1 SGHRS and CDR2 YFSETQ come from the germline V gene. The CDR3 runs to 13 residues. For the CDR3, the DNA is TGCGCCAGCAGCTTGCAAGTTAGCAATGAGCAGTTCTTC. This sequence encodes CASSLQVSNEQFF. Complete variable domain (other parts from reference TRBV5-1 and TRBJ2-1): KAGVTQTPRYLIKTRGQQVTLSCSPISGHRSVSWYQQTPGQGLQFLFEYFSETQRNKGNFPGRFSGRQFSNSRSEMNVSTLELGDSALYLCASSLQVSNEQFFGPGTRLTVL.

The CDR3 bases are TGTGCCAGCAAGGTGTCGGAGGGACGAAGCAATCAGCCCCAGCATTTT. It is translated as CASKVSEGRSNQPQHF. This chain links TRBV6-6 with TRBJ1-5; D possibly corresponds to TRBD1 (5 bases). Looked up from germline, CDR1 is MNHNY and CDR2 is SVGAGI (reference sequence). The V end was cut by 7 bases, the J end by 1 base, with 17 bases between. There are 16 residues in the CDR3.

This clone appeared once. This chain joins TRBV7-8 and TRBJ2-3; 14 nucleotides match TRBD2. V was pared by 1 base and J by 3 bases, with 6 bases of the junction left unmatched. CDR1 and CDR2 from the germline V gene are SGHVS and FQNEAQ. The CDR3 is 18 residues long. The CDR3 bases are TGTGCCAGCAGCTTAGGAGGGACTAGCGGGAGTTCGACAGATACGCAGTATTTT. Protein: CASSLGGTSGSSTDTQYF.

The V gene is TRBV5-4, the J gene TRBJ2-2, with 13 positions matching TRBD2. V was clipped by 4 bases and J by 5 bases; unmatched bases: 8. Per germline, CDR1 SGHNT and CDR2 YYREEE (reference sequence). This CDR3 has 17 amino acids. In DNA form, the CDR3 reads TGTGCCAGCAGCGACCCGGGACTAGCGGGACAGACCGGGGAGCTGTTTTTT. Its translation is CASSDPGLAGQTGELFF.

This chain connects TRBV5-1 to TRBJ2-7, with 9 bases aligning to TRBD2. CDR1 and CDR2 (germline): SGHRS, YFSETQ. The CDR3 is 16 amino acids. After removal of 0 bases from V and 2 bases from J, the junction contained 6 bases not matched to a gene. Here the CDR3 DNA reads TGCGCCAGCAGCTTGGCCTTAGCGGGAGCCACCTACGAGCAGTACTTC. Translation: CASSLALAGATYEQYF.

The rearrangement joins TRBV28 to TRBJ2-7; TRBD2 matches at 8 bases. This CDR3 comprises 14 residues. The V and J ends lost 5 bases and 7 bases, in that order; junction bases with no gene match: 10. Per germline, CDR1 MDHEN and CDR2 SYDVKM. CDR3 coding DNA: TGTGCCAGCAGTGCCCCCGGGACTAGTTGGGAGCAGTACTTC. This sequence encodes CASSAPGTSWEQYF.

The chain couples TRBV7-9 to TRBJ2-7; D gene uncertain. The CDR3 runs to 12 residues. The germline V gene encodes CDR1 SEHNR and CDR2 FQNEAQ (reference sequence). The V end lost 3 bases, the J end lost 0 bases, and 3 bases lay between the germline ends. CDR3 DNA sequence: TGTGCCAGCAGCTTTAGCTCCTACGAGCAGTACTTC. Protein: CASSFSSYEQYF.

The chain carries TRBV2 and TRBJ2-2; 7 bases agree with TRBD2. The length of the CDR3 is 14 residues. The V and J ends lost 7 bases and 4 bases, in that order; junction bases with no gene match: 6. CDR1 is SNHLY and CDR2 is FYNNEI in the germline V gene. The CDR3 loop reads CASTRREATGELFF. CDR3 coding DNA: TGTGCCAGCACGCGACGGGAGGCCACCGGGGAGCTGTTTTTT. Full variable domain (outside the CDR3, taken from reference TRBV2 and TRBJ2-2): EPEVTQTPSHQVTQMGQEVILRCVPISNHLYFYWYRQILGQKVEFLVSFYNNEISEKSEIFDDQFSVERPDGSNFTLKIRSTKLEDSAMYFCASTRREATGELFFGEGSRLTVL.